This T cell receptor beta chain was found in a study of blood T cell repertoires in COVID-19. Participant-reported clinical history was the basis for cohort assignment. Two negative PCRs, clearance, or symptom resolution had been documented for recovered Cohort 3 donors. Concerning this clone itself: The germline gene is not matched at one end of the junction; a read error may be the cause.

The V gene's germline CDR1 is SSHAT and CDR2 FNYEAQ (reference sequence). The CDR3 runs 15 residues. The data were produced by immunoSEQ multiplex PCR, yet TCRdb's version contains in-frame clones alone and is incomplete. The sample holds roughly 140,000 clones, around 80% seen once. V usage is TRBV7-7 and J usage is TRBJ2-5; the D gene is possibly TRBD2 (7 bases). Specimen: PBMCs or T cells enriched from blood (not recorded which). The receptor's source is a man over 45 who had recovered from COVID-19. The DNA of the CDR3 is TGTGCTAGCAGTACAGGGAGGGTTTTTCAAGAGACCCAGTACTTC. Its protein is CASSTGRVFQETQYF.